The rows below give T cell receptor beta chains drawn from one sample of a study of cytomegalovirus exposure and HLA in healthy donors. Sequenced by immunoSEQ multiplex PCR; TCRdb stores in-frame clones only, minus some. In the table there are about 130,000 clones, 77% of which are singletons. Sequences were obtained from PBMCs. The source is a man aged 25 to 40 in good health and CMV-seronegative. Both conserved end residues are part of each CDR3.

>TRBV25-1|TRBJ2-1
CASTSGREYNEQFF
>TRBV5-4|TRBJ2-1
CASSRRLAGGPDEQFF
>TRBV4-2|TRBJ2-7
CASSQGTGDYEQYF
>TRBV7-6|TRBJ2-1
CASSLVARGSYNEQFF
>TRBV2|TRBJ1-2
CASSGDTYGYTF
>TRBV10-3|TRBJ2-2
CAISELAGMNTGELFF
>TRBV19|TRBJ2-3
CASSRGQGAVDTQYF
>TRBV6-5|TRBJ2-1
CASSYSRREGYNEQFF
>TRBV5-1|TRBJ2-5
CASSAGLIRETQYF
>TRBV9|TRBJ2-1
CASSVLGVSYNEQFF
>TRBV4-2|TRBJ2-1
CASSQDLEGGSYNEQFF
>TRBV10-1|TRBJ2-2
CASSPNTGELFF
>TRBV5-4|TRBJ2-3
CASRPGGTSGADTQYF
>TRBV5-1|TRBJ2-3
CASSLGESTDTQYF
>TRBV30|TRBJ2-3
CAWSTSADTQYF
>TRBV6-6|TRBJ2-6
CASSRDMAGANVLTF
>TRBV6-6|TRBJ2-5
CASSYRGGVTEETQYF
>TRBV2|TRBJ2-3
CASGTGTGLDTQYF
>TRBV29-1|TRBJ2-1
CSAKTGGSYNEQFF
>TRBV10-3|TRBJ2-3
CAISESVRGRPDTQYF
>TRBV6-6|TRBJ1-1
CASSPTGPTEAFF
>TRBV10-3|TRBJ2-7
CAISESTDSSYEQYF
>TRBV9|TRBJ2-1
CASTVSGSPYNEQFF
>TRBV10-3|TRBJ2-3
CASKREVTDTQYF
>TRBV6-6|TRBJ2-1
CASRQLAGGYNEQFF
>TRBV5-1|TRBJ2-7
CASSTGTRVVQYF
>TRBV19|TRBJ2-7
CASSHMGQGHHEQYF
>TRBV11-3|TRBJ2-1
CASSSRGTGDNEQFF
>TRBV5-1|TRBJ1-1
CASSPGGIGNTEAFF
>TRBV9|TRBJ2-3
CASSVVPGLAGGPGTQYF
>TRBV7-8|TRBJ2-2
CASSPGLAGVTGELFF
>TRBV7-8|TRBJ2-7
CASSKLTGGNYEQYF
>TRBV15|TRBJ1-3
CATSRHRGTTSSGNTIYF
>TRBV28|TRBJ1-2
CASRPPGFLRGYTF
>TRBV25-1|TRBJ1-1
CASSGGQGEIWDTEAFF
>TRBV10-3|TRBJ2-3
CAISRQGRGDTQYF
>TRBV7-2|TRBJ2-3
CASSSDTNSDTQYF
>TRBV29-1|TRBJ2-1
CSVGQGINEQFF
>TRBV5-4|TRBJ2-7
CASRAGTSGSYEQYF
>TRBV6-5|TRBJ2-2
CASSWVQATGELFF
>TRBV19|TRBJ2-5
CASSMRTSGRETQYF
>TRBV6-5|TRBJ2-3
CASTIGTSAADTQYF
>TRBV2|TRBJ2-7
CASRGDRGQHEQYF
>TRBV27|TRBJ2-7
CASRGRNIYEQYF
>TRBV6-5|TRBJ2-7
CASSYSPWSYEQYF
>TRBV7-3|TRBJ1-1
CASSPNSGRMNTEAFF
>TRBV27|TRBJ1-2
CASSLQGTVGYTF
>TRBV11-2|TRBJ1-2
CASSLGGTGARGYGYTF
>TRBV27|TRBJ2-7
CASSSLPTSGKTYEQYF
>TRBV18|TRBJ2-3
CASSPFDGRGADTQYF
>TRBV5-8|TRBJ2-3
CARPWGGTSTDTQYF